The 3 T cell receptor beta chains given below trace back to one sample, sequenced in a study of T cells after yellow fever vaccination. MiXCR, applied by TCRdb to the 5' RACE reads, yields one record per CDR3 protein. The sample consists of a few hundred thousand distinct CDR3 sequences, around 10% of them appearing once. This specimen consisted of PBMCs, obtained on the day of the first yellow fever vaccination. The receptors were gathered from a man between 18 and 35 years old who received the YFV17D yellow fever vaccine.

This clonotype has a count of ten or more. The rearrangement joins TRBV12-3 or TRBV12-4 to TRBJ2-1; 9 bases are shared with TRBD1. V trimming: 6 bases; J trimming: 2 bases; junction bases outside the gene matches: 8. This CDR3 comprises 16 residues. CDR3 DNA: TGTGCCAGCAGCCAACTCGGGACAGGGCCCTACAATGAGCAGTTCTTC. It is translated as CASSQLGTGPYNEQFF.

This chain joins TRBV9 and TRBJ1-1; the match to TRBD1 covers 9 bases. The CDR3 length is 15 residues. Germline V gene sequence: CDR1 SGDLS, CDR2 YYNGEE. V shed 4 bases and J 6 bases; nucleotides not matched to a gene: 10. CDR3 sequence reads: CASSPEGDRAPEAFF. The CDR3 bases are TGTGCCAGCAGCCCAGAGGGGGACAGGGCCCCTGAAGCTTTCTTT.

This clonotype was detected ten times or more. The CDR3 loop reads CSASLASGGAAEQFF. The CDR3 DNA is TGCAGTGCTAGTCTGGCTAGCGGGGGGGCCGCTGAGCAGTTCTTC. This chain joins TRBV20-1 and TRBJ2-1; 12 bases are shared with TRBD2. Germline V gene sequence: CDR1 DFQATT, CDR2 SNEGSKA (reference sequence). J gave up 9 bases and V 3 bases, and 9 bases lay outside the gene matches. CDR3 length equals 15 residues.